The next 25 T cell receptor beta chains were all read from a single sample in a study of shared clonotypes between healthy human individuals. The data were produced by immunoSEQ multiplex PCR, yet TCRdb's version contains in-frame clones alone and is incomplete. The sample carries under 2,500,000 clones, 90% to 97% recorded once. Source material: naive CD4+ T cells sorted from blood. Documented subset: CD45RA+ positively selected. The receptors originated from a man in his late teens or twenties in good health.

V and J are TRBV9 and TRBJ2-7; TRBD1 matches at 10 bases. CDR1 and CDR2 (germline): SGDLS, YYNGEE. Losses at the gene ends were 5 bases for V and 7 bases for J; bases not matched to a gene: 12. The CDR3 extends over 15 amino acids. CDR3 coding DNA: TGTGCCAGCAGTTCAACGCCGGGACAGGGGAAAGAGCAGTACTTC. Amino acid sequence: CASSSTPGQGKEQYF.

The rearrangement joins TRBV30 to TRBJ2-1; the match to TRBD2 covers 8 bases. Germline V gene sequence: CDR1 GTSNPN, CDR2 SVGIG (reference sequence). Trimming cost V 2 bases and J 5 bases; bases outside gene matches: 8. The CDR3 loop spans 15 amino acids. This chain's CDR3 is CAWSPYSGSHNEQFF. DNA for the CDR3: TGTGCCTGGAGTCCCTACAGCGGGAGCCACAATGAGCAGTTCTTC.

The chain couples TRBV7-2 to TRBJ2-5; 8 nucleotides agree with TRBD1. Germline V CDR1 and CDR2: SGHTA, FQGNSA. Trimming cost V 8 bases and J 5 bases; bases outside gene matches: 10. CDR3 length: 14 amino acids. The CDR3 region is CASSDRGLVETQYF. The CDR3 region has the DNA TGTGCCAGCTCAGACAGGGGATTGGTGGAGACCCAGTACTTC.

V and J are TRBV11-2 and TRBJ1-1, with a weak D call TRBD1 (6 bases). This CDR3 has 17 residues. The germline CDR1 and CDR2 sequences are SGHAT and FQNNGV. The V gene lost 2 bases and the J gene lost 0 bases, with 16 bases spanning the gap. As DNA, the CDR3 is TGTGCCAGCAGCTTATATGTGGGGACAACTCTGAACACTGAAGCTTTCTTT. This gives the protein CASSLYVGTTLNTEAFF.

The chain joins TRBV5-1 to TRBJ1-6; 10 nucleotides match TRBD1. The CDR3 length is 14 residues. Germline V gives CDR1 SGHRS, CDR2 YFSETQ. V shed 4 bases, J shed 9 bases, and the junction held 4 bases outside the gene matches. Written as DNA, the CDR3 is TGCGCCAGCAGCCAGGGACAGGGGAGTTCACCCCTCCACTTT. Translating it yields CASSQGQGSSPLHF.

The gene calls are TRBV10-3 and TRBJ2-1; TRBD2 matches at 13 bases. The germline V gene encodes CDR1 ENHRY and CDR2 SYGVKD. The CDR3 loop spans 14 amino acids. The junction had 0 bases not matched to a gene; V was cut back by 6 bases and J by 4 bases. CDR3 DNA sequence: TGTGCCATCAGGGGACTAGCGGGGTACAATGAGCAGTTCTTC. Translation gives CAIRGLAGYNEQFF.

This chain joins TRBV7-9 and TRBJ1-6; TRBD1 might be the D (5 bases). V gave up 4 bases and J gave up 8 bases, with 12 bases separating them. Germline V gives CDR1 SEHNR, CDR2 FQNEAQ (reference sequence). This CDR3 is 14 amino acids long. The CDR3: CASSSSGEDSPLHF. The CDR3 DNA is TGTGCCAGCAGCTCCTCGGGGGAAGATTCACCCCTCCACTTT.

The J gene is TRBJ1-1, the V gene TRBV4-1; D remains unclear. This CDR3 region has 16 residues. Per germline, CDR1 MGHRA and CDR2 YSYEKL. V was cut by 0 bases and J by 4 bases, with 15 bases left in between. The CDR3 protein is CASSQDPGFRGTEAFF. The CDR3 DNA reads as TGCGCCAGCAGCCAAGATCCGGGGTTCCGGGGCACTGAAGCTTTCTTT.

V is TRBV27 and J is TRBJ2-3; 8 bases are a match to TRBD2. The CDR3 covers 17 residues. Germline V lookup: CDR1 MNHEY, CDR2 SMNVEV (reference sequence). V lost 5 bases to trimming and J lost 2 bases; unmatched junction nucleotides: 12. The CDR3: CASSPILLAGTTDTQYF. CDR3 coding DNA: TGTGCCAGCAGTCCGATCCTCTTAGCGGGAACCACAGATACGCAGTATTTT.

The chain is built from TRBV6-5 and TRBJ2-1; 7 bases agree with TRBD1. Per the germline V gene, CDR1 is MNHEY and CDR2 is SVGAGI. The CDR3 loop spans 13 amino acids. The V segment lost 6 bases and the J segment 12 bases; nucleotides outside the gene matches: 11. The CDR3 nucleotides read TGTGCCAGCAGCCTTACGTGGGACAGCTTGCAGTTCTTC. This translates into CASSLTWDSLQFF.

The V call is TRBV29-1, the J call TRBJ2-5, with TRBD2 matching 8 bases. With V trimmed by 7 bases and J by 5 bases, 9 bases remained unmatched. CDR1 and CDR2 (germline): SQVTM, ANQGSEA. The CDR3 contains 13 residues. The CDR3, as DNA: TGCAGCGCCGTAGCGGGGCCGGGGGAGACCCAGTACTTC. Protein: CSAVAGPGETQYF.

For the CDR3, the DNA is TGTGCCAGCAGTTACTGGGGCAGGGGTGGCAACGTCCTGACTTTC. It encodes CASSYWGRGGNVLTF. The V and J genes are TRBV6-5 and TRBJ2-6; possibly TRBD1 for D (6 bases). CDR1 and CDR2 from the germline V gene are MNHEY and SVGAGI. Trimming took off 1 base at V and 9 bases at J, with 13 bases between the two ends. CDR3 length equals 15 residues.

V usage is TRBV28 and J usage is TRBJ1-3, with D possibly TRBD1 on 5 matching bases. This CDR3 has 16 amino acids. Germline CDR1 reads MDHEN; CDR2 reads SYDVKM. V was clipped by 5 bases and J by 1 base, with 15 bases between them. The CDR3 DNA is TGTGCCAGCAGTCCGGGTGAGGGGCTTTCTGGAAACACCATATATTTT. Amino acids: CASSPGEGLSGNTIYF.

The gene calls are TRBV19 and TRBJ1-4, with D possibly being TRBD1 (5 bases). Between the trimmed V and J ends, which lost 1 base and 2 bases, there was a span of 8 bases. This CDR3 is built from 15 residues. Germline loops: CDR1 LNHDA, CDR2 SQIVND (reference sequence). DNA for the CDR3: TGTGCCAGTAGTATAGCAAAGGGGACTAATGAAAAACTGTTTTTT. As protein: CASSIAKGTNEKLFF.

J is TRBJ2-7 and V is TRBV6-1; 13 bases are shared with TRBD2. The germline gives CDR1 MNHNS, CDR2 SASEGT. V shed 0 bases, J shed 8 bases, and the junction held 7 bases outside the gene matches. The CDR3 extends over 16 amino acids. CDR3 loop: CASSEAAGTSGVQQYF. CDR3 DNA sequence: TGTGCCAGCAGTGAAGCGGCTGGGACTAGCGGGGTCCAGCAGTACTTC.

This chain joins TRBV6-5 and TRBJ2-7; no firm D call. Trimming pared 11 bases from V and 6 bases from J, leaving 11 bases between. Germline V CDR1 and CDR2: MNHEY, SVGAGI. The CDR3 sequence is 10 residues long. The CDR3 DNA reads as TGTGCCTTCAGCGATGGCGAGCAGTACTTC. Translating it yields CAFSDGEQYF.

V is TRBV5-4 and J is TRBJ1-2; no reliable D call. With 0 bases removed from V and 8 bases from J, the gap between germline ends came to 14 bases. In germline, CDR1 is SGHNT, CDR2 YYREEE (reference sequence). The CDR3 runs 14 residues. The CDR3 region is CASSLVATTGGYTF. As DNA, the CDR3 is TGTGCCAGCAGCTTGGTGGCTACCACTGGCGGCTACACCTTC.

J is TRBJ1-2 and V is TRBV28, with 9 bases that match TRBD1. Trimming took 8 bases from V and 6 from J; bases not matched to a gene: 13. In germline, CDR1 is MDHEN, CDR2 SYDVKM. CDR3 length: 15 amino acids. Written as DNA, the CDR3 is TGTGCCAGCCGAACCTCCGGGACAGGGAGAAATGGCTACACCTTC. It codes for CASRTSGTGRNGYTF.

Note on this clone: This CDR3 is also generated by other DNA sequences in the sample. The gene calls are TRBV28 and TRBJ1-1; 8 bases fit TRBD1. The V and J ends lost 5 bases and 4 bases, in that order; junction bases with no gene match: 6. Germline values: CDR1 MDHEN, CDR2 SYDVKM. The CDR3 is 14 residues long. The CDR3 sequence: CASSLGQGGTEAFF. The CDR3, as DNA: TGTGCCAGCAGTCTCGGACAGGGTGGCACTGAAGCTTTCTTT.

This CDR3 is CASSRETGMNTEAFF. CDR3 nucleotide sequence: TGCGCCAGCAGCCGAGAGACTGGGATGAACACTGAAGCTTTCTTT. The chain combines TRBV5-1 with TRBJ1-1; D not certain. V was trimmed by 4 bases and J by 0 bases, leaving 13 bases between them. From germline, CDR1 is SGHRS and CDR2 YFSETQ. CDR3 length: 15 amino acids.

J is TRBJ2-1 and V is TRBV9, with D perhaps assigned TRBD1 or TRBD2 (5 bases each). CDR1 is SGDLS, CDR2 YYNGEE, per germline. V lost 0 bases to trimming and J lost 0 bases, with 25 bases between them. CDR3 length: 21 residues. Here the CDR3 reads CASSVGAPGFGLLSSYNEQFF. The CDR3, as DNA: TGTGCCAGCAGCGTAGGGGCCCCAGGGTTCGGACTTTTGAGCTCCTACAATGAGCAGTTCTTC.

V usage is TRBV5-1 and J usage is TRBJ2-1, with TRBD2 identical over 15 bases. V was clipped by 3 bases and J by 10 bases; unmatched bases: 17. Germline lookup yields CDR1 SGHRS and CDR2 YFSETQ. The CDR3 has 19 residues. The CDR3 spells CASSSIFLPGLAGGGEQFF. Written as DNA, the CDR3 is TGCGCCAGCAGCTCCATCTTTCTACCGGGACTAGCGGGGGGAGGAGAGCAGTTCTTC. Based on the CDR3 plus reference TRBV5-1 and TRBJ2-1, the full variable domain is KAGVTQTPRYLIKTRGQQVTLSCSPISGHRSVSWYQQTPGQGLQFLFEYFSETQRNKGNFPGRFSGRQFSNSRSEMNVSTLELGDSALYLCASSSIFLPGLAGGGEQFFGPGTRLTVL.

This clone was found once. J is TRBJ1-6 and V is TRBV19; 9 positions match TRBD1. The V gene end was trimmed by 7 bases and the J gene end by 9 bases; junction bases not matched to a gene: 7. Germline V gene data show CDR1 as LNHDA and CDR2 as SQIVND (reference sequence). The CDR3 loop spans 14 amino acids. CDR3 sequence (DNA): TGTGCCAGTACTCCGGACAGGGGCGGTTCACCCCTCCACTTT. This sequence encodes CASTPDRGGSPLHF.

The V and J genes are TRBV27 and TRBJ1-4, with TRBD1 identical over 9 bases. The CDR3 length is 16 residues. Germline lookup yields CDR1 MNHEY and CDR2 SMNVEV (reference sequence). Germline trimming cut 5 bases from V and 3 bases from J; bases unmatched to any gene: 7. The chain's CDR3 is CASSIGQGRANEKLFF. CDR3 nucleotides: TGTGCCAGCAGTATTGGACAGGGGCGAGCTAATGAAAAACTGTTTTTT.

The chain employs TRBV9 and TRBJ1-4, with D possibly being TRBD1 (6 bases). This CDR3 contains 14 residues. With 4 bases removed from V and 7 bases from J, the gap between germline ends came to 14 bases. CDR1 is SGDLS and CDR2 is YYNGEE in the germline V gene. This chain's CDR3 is CASSPVQGSEKLFF. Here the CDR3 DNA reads TGTGCCAGCAGCCCAGTACAGGGAAGTGAAAAACTGTTTTTT. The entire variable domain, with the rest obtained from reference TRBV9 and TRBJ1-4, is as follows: DSGVTQTPKHLITATGQRVTLRCSPRSGDLSVYWYQQSLDQGLQFLIQYYNGEERAKGNILERFSAQQFPDLHSELNLSSLELGDSALYFCASSPVQGSEKLFFGSGTQLSVL.